This T cell receptor beta chain comes out of a study of response to subunit inactivated influenza vaccine. This CDR3 has 18 residues. Trimming took 2 bases from V and 3 from J, leaving 23 bases between them. CDR1 MNHEY and CDR2 SVGAGI come from the germline V gene. TCRdb re-analysed the RT-PCR reads in MiXCR, keeping a single row per CDR3 protein. The table shows 500,000 to 700,000 distinct CDR3 sequences, with less than 25% occurring only once. These data were likewise used in another study, on T cells expressing NK-cell markers. That report adds: The authors generated TCR beta cDNA through 5'RACE template switching with UMIs. HCMV seropositivity marked most of the eight sequenced donors; one was seronegative. One observes that, in a handful of donors, these clonotypes were also the leading ones within the CD3+CD56-NKG2C+ fraction. What remained unclear was the HCMV specificity of expanded NKG2C+ T cell clones.

The sequencing here drew on CD4+ T cells sorted from PBMCs, taken about 11 days after vaccination. This TCR derives from a man in his fifties or sixties who received an inactivated influenza vaccine. The chain joins TRBV6-5 to TRBJ2-7; TRBD2 is a possible D gene (6 bases). The CDR3 loop reads CASSYPVSSVAAHYEQYF. In DNA, the CDR3 is TGTGCCAGCAGTTACCCCGTGTCGTCGGTAGCGGCTCACTACGAGCAGTACTTC.